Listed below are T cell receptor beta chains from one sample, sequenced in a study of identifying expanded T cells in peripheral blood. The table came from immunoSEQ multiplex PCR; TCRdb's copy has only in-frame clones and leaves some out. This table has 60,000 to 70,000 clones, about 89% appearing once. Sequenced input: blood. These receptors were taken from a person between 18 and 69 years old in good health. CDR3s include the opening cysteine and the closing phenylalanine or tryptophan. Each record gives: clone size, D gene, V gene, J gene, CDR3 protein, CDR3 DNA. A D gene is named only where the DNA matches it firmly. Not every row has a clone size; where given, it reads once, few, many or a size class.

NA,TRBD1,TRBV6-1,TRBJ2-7,CASSEGGDSYEQYF,TGTGCCAGCAGTGAAGGTGGGGACAGCTACGAGCAGTACTTC
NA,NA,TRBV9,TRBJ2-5,CASSVASGKTQYF,TGTGCCAGCAGCGTAGCGTCCGGGAAGACCCAGTACTTC
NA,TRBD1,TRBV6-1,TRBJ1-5,CASSEITGGNQPQHF,TGTGCCAGCAGTGAAATCACAGGGGGCAATCAGCCCCAGCATTTT
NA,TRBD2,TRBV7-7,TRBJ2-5,CASGPGLEETQYF,TGTGCCAGCGGTCCGGGACTAGAAGAGACCCAGTACTTC
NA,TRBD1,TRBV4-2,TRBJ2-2,CASSQPHGTGDTGELFF,TGTGCCAGCAGCCAACCCCACGGGACAGGAGACACCGGGGAGCTGTTTTTT
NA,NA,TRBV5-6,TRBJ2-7,CASRNWGLAANYEQYF,TGTGCCAGCAGGAATTGGGGGCTAGCGGCTAACTACGAGCAGTACTTC
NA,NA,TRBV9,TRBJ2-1,CASSVDGTLYNEQFF,TGTGCCAGCAGCGTTGATGGGACCCTATACAATGAGCAGTTCTTC
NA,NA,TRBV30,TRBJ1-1,CALAWGNTEAFF,TGTGCCCTTGCGTGGGGGAACACTGAAGCTTTCTTT
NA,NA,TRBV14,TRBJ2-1,CASSLRSQGGEQFF,TGTGCCAGCAGCCTTCGATCCCAGGGAGGCGAGCAGTTCTTC
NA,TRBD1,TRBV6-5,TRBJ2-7,CASRGTGISYEQYF,TGTGCCAGCAGGGGGACAGGAATCTCCTACGAGCAGTACTTC
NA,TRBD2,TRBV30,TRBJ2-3,CAWSSSGSTDTQYF,TGTGCCTGGAGTTCTAGCGGGAGCACAGATACGCAGTATTTT
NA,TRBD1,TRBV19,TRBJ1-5,CASSIPGQGARASNQPQHF,TGTGCCAGTAGTATTCCGGGACAGGGGGCGAGGGCTAGCAATCAGCCCCAGCATTTT
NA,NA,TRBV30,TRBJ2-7,CAWSVGQRELF,TGTGCCTGGAGTGTCGGCCAACGGGAGTTATTC
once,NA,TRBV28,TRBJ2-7,CASSQGSYEQYF,TGTGCCAGCAGTCAGGGCTCCTACGAGCAGTACTTC
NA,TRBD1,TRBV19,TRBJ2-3,CASSDRGGDTQYF,TGTGCCAGTAGTGACAGGGGAGGAGATACGCAGTATTTT
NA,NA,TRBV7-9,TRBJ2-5,CASSLEDRGGETQYF,TGTGCCAGCAGCTTAGAAGACCGAGGCGGAGAGACCCAGTACTTC
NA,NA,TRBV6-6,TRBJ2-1,CASSYSGFEQFF,TGTGCCAGCAGTTACTCAGGGTTTGAGCAGTTCTTC
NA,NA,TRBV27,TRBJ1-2,CASSFSGGQYYGYTF,TGTGCCAGCAGTTTCTCTGGTGGGCAGTACTATGGCTACACCTTC
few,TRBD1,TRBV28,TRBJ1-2,CASSFGTANYGYTF,TGTGCCAGCAGTTTTGGGACAGCTAACTATGGCTACACCTTC
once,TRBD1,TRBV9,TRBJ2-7,CASSVGQGEYEQYF,TGTGCCAGCAGCGTAGGGCAGGGGGAGTACGAGCAGTACTTC
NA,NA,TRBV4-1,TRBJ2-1,CASSQAPTNEQFF,TGCGCCAGCAGCCAAGCCCCTACCAATGAGCAGTTCTTC
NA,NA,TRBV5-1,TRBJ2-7,CASSLSADYEQYF,TGCGCCAGCAGCTTGTCCGCGGACTACGAGCAGTACTTC
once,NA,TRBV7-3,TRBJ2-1,CASGIGNNEQFF,TGTGCCAGCGGGATCGGTAACAATGAGCAGTTCTTC
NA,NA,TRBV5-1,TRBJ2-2,CASSLPGAQTGELFF,TGCGCCAGCAGCTTGCCCGGGGCGCAGACCGGGGAGCTGTTTTTT
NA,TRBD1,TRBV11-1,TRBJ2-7,CASSQTGTAYEQYF,TGTGCCAGCAGCCAGACCGGGACAGCCTACGAGCAGTACTTC
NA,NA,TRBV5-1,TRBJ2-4,CASSLSLGIGSKNIQYF,TGCGCCAGCAGCTTGTCTCTGGGCATTGGGTCCAAAAACATTCAGTACTTC
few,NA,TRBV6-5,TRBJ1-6,CASSYSDGDNSPLHF,TGTGCCAGCAGTTACTCCGACGGAGATAATTCACCCCTCCACTTT
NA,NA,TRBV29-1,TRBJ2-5,CSVEDEGEGYQETQYF,TGCAGCGTTGAAGATGAGGGAGAAGGGTACCAAGAGACCCAGTACTTC
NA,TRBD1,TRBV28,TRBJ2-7,CASSGVRGQLFYEQYF,TGTGCCAGCAGTGGGGTCAGGGGGCAGCTCTTCTACGAGCAGTACTTC
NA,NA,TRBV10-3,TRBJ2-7,CAISVITAGQYEQYF,TGTGCCATCAGTGTAATCACTGCGGGGCAATACGAGCAGTACTTC
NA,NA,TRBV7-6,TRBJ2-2,CASSLRGTRTAGELFF,TGTGCCAGCAGCTTAAGGGGAACCCGAACAGCCGGGGAGCTGTTTTTT
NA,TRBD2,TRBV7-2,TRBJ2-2,CASSPISGRAGRGELFF,TGTGCCAGCAGCCCCATTAGCGGGAGGGCCGGTAGGGGGGAGCTGTTTTTT
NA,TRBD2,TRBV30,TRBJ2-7,CAWSPGLAGPYYEQYF,TGTGCCTGGAGTCCGGGACTAGCGGGGCCCTACTACGAGCAGTACTTC
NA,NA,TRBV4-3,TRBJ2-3,CASSQDTADTQYF,TGCGCCAGCAGCCAAGATACGGCAGATACGCAGTATTTT
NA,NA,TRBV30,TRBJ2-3,CAWSDLGTQYF,TGTGCCTGGAGTGACCTTGGTACGCAGTATTTT
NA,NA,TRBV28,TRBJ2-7,CASSRESYEQYF,TGTGCCAGCAGTCGGGAGTCCTACGAGCAGTACTTC
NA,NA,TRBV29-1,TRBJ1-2,CSVDLDGGYGYTF,TGCAGCGTTGATCTCGACGGGGGCTATGGCTACACCTTC
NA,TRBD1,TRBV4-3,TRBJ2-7,CASSQGTGYEQYF,TGCGCCAGCAGCCAGGGGACAGGCTACGAGCAGTACTTC
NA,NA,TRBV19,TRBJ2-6,CASTALIGDGANVLTF,TGTGCCAGTACCGCCCTTATAGGGGACGGGGCCAACGTCCTGACTTTC
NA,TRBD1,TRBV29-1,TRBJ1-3,CSVGTGNSGNTIYF,TGCAGCGTTGGGACAGGAAACTCTGGAAACACCATATATTTT
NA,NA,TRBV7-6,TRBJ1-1,CASSLVSGFVNTEAFF,TGTGCCAGCAGCTTAGTATCGGGGTTTGTGAACACTGAAGCTTTCTTT
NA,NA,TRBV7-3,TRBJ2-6,CASRSGSSGANVLTF,TGTGCCAGCAGGTCAGGAAGCTCTGGGGCCAACGTCCTGACTTTC
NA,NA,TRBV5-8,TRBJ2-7,CASSLGGYEQYF,TGTGCCAGCAGCTTGGGGGGCTACGAGCAGTACTTC
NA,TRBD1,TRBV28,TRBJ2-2,CASRKGQDGNTGELFF,TGTGCCAGCAGGAAAGGACAGGACGGGAACACCGGGGAGCTGTTTTTT
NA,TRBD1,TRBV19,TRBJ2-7,CASSTLGQGDYEQYF,TGTGCCAGTAGTACTCTTGGACAGGGGGACTACGAGCAGTACTTC
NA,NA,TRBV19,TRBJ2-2,CASSLSSKGPTGELFF,TGTGCCAGTAGTCTTTCCAGCAAGGGCCCCACCGGGGAGCTGTTTTTT
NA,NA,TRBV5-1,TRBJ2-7,CASSRQSSYEQYF,TGCGCCAGCAGTAGGCAGAGCTCCTACGAGCAGTACTTC
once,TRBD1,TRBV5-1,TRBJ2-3,CASSTPGQGPSTDTQYF,TGCGCCAGCAGCACACCGGGACAGGGACCTAGCACAGATACGCAGTATTTT
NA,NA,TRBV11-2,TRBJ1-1,CASSLLSGNTEAFF,TGTGCCAGCAGCCTTTTATCGGGGAACACTGAAGCTTTCTTT